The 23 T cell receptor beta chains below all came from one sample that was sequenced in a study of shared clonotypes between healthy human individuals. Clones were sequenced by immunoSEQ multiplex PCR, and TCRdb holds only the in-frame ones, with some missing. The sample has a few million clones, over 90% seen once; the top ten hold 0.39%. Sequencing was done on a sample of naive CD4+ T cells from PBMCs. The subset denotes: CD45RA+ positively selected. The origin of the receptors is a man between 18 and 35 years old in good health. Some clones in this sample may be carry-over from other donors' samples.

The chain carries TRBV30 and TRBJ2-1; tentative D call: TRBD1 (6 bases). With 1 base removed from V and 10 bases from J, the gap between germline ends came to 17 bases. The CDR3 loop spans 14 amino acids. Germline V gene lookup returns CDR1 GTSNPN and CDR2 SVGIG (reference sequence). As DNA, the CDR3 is TGTGCCTGGAGTGCAAACCAGGGGCTCGGCGAGCAGTTCTTC. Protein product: CAWSANQGLGEQFF.

The CDR3: CASSLNRGRSYEQYF. The CDR3 DNA is TGCGCCAGCAGCTTAAACAGGGGTAGGTCCTACGAGCAGTACTTC. V usage is TRBV5-1 and J usage is TRBJ2-7; 7 nucleotides line up with TRBD1. This CDR3 comprises 15 residues. After removal of 2 bases from V and 1 base from J, the junction contained 6 bases not matched to a gene. The germline gives CDR1 SGHRS, CDR2 YFSETQ.

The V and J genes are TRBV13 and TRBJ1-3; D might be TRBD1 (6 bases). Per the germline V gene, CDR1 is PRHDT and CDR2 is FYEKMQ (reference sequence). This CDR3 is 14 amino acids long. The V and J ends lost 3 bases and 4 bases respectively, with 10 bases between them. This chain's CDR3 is CASSFPGQGNTIYF. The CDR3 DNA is TGTGCCAGCAGCTTCCCGGGACAAGGAAACACCATATATTTT.

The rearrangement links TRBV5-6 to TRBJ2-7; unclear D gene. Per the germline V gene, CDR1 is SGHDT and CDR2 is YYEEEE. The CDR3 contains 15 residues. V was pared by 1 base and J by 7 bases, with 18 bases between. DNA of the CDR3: TGTGCCAGCAGCTTGTATGAGACTGTTATCTTTGAGCAGTACTTC. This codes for CASSLYETVIFEQYF.

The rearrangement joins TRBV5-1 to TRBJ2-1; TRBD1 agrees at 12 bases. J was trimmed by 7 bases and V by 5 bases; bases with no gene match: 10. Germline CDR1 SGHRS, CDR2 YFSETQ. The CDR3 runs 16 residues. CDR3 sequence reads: CASSLAGTGGRNEQFF. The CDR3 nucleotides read TGCGCCAGCAGTTTAGCCGGGACAGGGGGCCGGAATGAGCAGTTCTTC.

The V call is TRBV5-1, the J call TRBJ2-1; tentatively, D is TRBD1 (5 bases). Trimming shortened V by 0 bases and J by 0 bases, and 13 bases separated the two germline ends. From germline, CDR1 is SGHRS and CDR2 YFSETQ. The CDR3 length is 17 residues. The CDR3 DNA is TGCGCCAGCAGCTTGGGAATAGGGGAAGCCTCCTACAATGAGCAGTTCTTC. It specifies CASSLGIGEASYNEQFF.

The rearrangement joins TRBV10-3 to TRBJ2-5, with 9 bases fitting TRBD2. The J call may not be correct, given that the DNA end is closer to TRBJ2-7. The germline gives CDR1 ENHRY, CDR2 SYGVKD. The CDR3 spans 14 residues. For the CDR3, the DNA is TGTGCCATCAGTGAGTCGACTAGCGGTGGCGAGCAGTACTTC. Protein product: CAISESTSGGEQYF.

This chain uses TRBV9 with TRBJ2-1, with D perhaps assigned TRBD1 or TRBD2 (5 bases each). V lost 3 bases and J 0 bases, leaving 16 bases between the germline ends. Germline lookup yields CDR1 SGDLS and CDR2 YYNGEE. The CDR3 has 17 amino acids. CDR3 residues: CASSGGDPTSSYNEQFF. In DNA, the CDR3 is TGTGCCAGCAGCGGAGGGGACCCCACGAGCTCCTACAATGAGCAGTTCTTC.

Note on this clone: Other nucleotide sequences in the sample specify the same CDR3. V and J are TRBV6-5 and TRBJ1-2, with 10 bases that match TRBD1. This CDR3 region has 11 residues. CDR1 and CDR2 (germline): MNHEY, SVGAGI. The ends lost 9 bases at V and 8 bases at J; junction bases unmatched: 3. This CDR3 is CASKTGGGYTF. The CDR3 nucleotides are TGTGCCAGTAAGACAGGGGGCGGCTACACCTTC.

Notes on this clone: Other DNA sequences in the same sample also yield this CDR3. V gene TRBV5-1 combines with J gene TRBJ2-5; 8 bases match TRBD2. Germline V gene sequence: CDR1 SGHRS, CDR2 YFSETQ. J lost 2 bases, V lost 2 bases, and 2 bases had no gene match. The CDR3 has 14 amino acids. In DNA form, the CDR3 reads TGCGCCAGCAGCTTTCTAGCGGGTCAAGAGACCCAGTACTTC. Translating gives CASSFLAGQETQYF.

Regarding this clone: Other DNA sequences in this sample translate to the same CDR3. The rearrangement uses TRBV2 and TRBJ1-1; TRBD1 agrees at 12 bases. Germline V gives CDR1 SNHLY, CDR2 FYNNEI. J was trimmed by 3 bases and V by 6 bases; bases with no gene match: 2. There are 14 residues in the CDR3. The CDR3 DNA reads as TGTGCCAGCAGAGGGACAGGGGGCTACACTGAAGCTTTCTTT. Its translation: CASRGTGGYTEAFF. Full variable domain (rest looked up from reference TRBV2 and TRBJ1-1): EPEVTQTPSHQVTQMGQEVILRCVPISNHLYFYWYRQILGQKVEFLVSFYNNEISEKSEIFDDQFSVERPDGSNFTLKIRSTKLEDSAMYFCASRGTGGYTEAFFGQGTRLTVV.

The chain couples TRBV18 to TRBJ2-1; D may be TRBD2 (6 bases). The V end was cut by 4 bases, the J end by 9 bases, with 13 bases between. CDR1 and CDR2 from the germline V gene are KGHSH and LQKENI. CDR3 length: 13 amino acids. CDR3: CASSLPTRGEQFF. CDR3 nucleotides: TGTGCCAGCTCACTCCCGACTAGAGGTGAGCAGTTCTTC. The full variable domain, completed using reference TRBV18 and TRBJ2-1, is NAGVMQNPRHLVRRRGQEARLRCSPMKGHSHVYWYRQLPEEGLKFMVYLQKENIIDESGMPKERFSAEFPKEGPSILRIQQVVRGDSAAYFCASSLPTRGEQFFGPGTRLTVL.

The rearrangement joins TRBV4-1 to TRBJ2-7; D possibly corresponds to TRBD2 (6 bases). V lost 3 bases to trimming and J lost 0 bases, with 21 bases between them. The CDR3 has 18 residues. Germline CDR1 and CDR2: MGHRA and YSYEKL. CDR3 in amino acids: CASSQSHLSGRSSYEQYF. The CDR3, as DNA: TGCGCCAGCAGCCAGAGTCACCTTAGCGGCCGGAGCTCCTACGAGCAGTACTTC.

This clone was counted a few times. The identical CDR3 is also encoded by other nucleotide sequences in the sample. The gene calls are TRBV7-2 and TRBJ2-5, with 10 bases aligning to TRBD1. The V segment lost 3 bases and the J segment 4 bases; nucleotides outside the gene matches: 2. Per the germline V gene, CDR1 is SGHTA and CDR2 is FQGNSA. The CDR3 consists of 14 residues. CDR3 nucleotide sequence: TGTGCCAGCAGCTTTGACAGGGGGCGAGAGACCCAGTACTTC. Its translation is CASSFDRGRETQYF.

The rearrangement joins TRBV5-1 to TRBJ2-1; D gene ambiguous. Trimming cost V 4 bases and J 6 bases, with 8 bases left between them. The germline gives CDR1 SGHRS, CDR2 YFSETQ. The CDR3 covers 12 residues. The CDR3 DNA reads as TGCGCCAGCAGCGCCGACTTCAATGAGCAGTTCTTC. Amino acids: CASSADFNEQFF.

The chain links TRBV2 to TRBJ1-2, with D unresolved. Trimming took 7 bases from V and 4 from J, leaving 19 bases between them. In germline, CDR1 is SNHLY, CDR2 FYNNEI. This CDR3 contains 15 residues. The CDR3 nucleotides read TGTGCCAGCACCCAGTCTAGGGCCGTAGTCTATGGCTACACCTTC. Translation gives CASTQSRAVVYGYTF.

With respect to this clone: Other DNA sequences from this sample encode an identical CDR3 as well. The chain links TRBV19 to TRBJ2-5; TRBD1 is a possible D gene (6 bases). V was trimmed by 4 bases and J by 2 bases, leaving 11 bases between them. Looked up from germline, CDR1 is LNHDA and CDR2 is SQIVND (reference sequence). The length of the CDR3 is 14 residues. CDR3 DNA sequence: TGTGCCAGTAGTACCTGGACAGCACAAGAGACCCAGTACTTC. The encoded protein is CASSTWTAQETQYF.

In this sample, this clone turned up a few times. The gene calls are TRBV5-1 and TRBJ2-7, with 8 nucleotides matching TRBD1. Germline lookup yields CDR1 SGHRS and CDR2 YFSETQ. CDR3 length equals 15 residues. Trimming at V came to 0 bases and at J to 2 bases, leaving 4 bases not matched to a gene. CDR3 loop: CASSLVPGQAYEQYF. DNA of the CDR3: TGCGCCAGCAGCTTGGTTCCGGGACAGGCCTACGAGCAGTACTTC.

The CDR3 loop reads CASSPQGQSYGYTF. CDR3 in DNA: TGTGCCAGCAGCCCACAGGGACAATCGTATGGCTACACCTTC. This chain connects TRBV7-8 to TRBJ1-2, with TRBD1 as a possible D gene (6 bases). Germline loops: CDR1 SGHVS, CDR2 FQNEAQ. Trimming removed 5 bases at V and 5 bases at J, with 15 bases between. CDR3 length: 14 residues. Based on the CDR3 plus reference TRBV7-8 and TRBJ1-2, the full variable domain is GAGVSQSPRYKVAKRGQDVALRCDPISGHVSLFWYQQALGQGPEFLTYFQNEAQLDKSGLPSDRFFAERPEGSVSTLKIQRTQQEDSAVYLCASSPQGQSYGYTFGSGTRLTVV.

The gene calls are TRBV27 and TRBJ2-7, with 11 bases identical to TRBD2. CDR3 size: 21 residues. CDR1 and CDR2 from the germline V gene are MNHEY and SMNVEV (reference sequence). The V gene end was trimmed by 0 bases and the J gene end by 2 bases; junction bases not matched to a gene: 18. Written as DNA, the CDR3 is TGTGCCAGCAGTTTATCGTTCAGGGACCCGAGTAGCGGGAGGGCCCCCTACGAGCAGTACTTC. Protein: CASSLSFRDPSSGRAPYEQYF.

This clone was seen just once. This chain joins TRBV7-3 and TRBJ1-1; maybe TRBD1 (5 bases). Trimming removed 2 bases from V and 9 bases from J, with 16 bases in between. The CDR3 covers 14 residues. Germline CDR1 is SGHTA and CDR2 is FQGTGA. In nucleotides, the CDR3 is TGTGCCAGCAGCTTAGCTTCTACCGGGACGCAAGCTTTCTTT. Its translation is CASSLASTGTQAFF.

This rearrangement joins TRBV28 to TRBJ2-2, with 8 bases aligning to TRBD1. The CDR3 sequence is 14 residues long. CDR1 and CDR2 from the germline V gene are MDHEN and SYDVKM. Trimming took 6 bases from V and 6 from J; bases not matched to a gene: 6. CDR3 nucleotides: TGTGCCAGCAGACGGACAGGGACCGCCGGGGAGCTGTTTTTT. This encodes CASRRTGTAGELFF.

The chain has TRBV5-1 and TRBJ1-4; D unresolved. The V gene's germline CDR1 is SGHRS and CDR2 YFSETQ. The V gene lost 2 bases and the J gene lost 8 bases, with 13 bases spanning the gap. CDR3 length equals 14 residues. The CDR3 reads CASSFSTPPEKLFF. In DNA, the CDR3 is TGCGCCAGCAGCTTCTCGACCCCCCCGGAAAAACTGTTTTTT.